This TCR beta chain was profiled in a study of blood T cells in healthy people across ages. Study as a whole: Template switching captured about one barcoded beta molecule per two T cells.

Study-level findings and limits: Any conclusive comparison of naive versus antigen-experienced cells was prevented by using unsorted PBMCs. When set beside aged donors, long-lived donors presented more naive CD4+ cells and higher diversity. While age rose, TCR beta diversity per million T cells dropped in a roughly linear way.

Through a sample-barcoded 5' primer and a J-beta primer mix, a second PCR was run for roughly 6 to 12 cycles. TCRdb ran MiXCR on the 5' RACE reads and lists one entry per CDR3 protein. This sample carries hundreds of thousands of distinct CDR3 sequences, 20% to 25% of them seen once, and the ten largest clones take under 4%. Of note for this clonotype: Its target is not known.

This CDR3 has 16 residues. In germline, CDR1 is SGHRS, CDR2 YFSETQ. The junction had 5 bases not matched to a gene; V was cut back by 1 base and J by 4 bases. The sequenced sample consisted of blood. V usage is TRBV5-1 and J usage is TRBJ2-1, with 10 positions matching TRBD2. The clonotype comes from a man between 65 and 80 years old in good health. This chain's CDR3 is CASSLSGRADYNEQFF. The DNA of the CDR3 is TGCGCCAGCAGCTTGAGCGGGAGGGCGGATTACAATGAGCAGTTCTTC.